These 15 T cell receptor beta chains came from one sample sequenced in a study of blood T cells in healthy people across ages. Primed by a sample-barcoded 5' primer and a J-beta primer mix, a second PCR proceeded for roughly 6 to 12 cycles. TCRdb reprocessed the 5' RACE reads with MiXCR, giving one entry per CDR3 protein. The sample shows almost 550,000 distinct CDR3 sequences, less than 25% of them seen only once. The sample was also linked to a second study, of T cells of mothers and their children.

Sequencing input: blood. All receptors come from a boy aged 5 to 17 in good health.

The rearrangement links TRBV13 to TRBJ2-5; 7 bases line up with TRBD2. Near its end, the DNA agrees better with TRBJ2-1, so the J call may be wrong. This CDR3 has 14 amino acids. Germline V CDR1 and CDR2: PRHDT, FYEKMQ (reference sequence). CDR3: CASVTERGHNEQFF. The CDR3 DNA follows: TGTGCCAGCGTAACGGAGCGGGGCCATAATGAGCAGTTCTTC.

Ten or more counts support this clonotype. This sequence joins TRBV7-8 and TRBJ1-3; D is unresolved. Germline V gene lookup returns CDR1 SGHVS and CDR2 FQNEAQ. The CDR3 loop spans 14 amino acids. The ends were cut back, 1 base at V and 9 bases at J, with 13 bases in the middle. The DNA for the CDR3 is TGTGCCAGCAGCTTAGTAGGCGGCTCGGGCACCATATATTTT. It translates to CASSLVGGSGTIYF.

The gene calls are TRBV7-9 and TRBJ2-5, with a possible D match to TRBD2 (5 bases). CDR3 length: 15 amino acids. Germline V gene sequence: CDR1 SEHNR, CDR2 FQNEAQ (reference sequence). The ends were cut back, 3 bases at V and 3 bases at J, with 14 bases in the middle. The CDR3 loop reads CASSFYVGEKETQYF. DNA for the CDR3: TGTGCCAGCAGCTTCTATGTGGGAGAAAAAGAGACCCAGTACTTC.

The chain employs TRBV5-1 and TRBJ1-2; perhaps TRBD1 as D (5 bases). The CDR3 totals 14 residues. V shed 4 bases and J shed 2 bases, with 12 bases lying between them. CDR1 and CDR2 (germline): SGHRS, YFSETQ. The CDR3 is CASSPSGTNYGYTF. In DNA, the CDR3 is TGCGCCAGCAGCCCGTCCGGGACCAACTATGGCTACACCTTC.

At least ten counts were recorded for this clonotype. The chain uses TRBV3-1 and TRBJ2-4; 15 positions agree with TRBD2. Trimming at V came to 1 base and at J to 6 bases, leaving 16 bases not matched to a gene. Germline V lookup: CDR1 LGHDT, CDR2 YNNKEL (reference sequence). The CDR3 covers 21 residues. The chain's CDR3 is CASSQVGPGLAGGPYPNIQYF. CDR3 sequence (DNA): TGTGCCAGCAGCCAAGTCGGCCCGGGACTAGCGGGAGGCCCGTATCCAAACATTCAGTACTTC.

The chain has TRBV2 and TRBJ1-4, with D uncertain. Germline values: CDR1 SNHLY, CDR2 FYNNEI. This CDR3 is 14 amino acids long. V lost 1 base and J lost 5, with 8 bases in between. The CDR3 nucleotides read TGTGCCAGCAGTGAAGGGTTTTCCAATGAAAAACTGTTTTTT. Its protein is CASSEGFSNEKLFF.

This clonotype was counted a few times. This chain connects TRBV28 to TRBJ2-3; 16 bases fit TRBD2. Germline loops: CDR1 MDHEN, CDR2 SYDVKM. The CDR3 extends over 18 amino acids. After removal of 2 bases from V and 4 bases from J, the junction contained 6 bases not matched to a gene. The CDR3 protein is CASSLIRGLAGGSDTQYF. The CDR3 DNA is TGTGCCAGCAGTTTAATTCGGGGACTAGCGGGGGGGTCAGATACGCAGTATTTT.

The rearrangement joins TRBV20-1 to TRBJ2-2; 12 nucleotides line up with TRBD2. CDR3 length: 20 residues. Trimming cost V 1 base and J 0 bases; bases outside gene matches: 12. The germline V gene has CDR1 DFQATT and CDR2 SNEGSKA (reference sequence). This chain's CDR3 is CSARGRGRTSGAANTGELFF. CDR3 sequence (DNA): TGCAGTGCTAGAGGCAGGGGGAGGACTAGCGGGGCAGCGAACACCGGGGAGCTGTTTTTT.

The V and J genes are TRBV4-1 and TRBJ1-1; D may be TRBD1 (5 bases). Germline V gene sequence: CDR1 MGHRA, CDR2 YSYEKL. The length of the CDR3 is 16 residues. Trimming stripped 1 base from V and 2 bases from J, with 14 bases between. CDR3 sequence reads: CASSQAVGVSNTEAFF. The CDR3 nucleotides read TGCGCCAGCAGCCAAGCTGTGGGGGTATCTAACACTGAAGCTTTCTTT.

This clonotype was recorded a few times. V gene TRBV20-1 combines with J gene TRBJ1-1; D is ambiguous. Trimming removed 2 bases from V and 0 bases from J, with 10 bases in between. Germline CDR1 reads DFQATT; CDR2 reads SNEGSKA (reference sequence). This CDR3 region has 14 residues. The DNA of the CDR3 is TGCAGTGCTAGAAAGGACGCCATGAACACTGAAGCTTTCTTT. Translating it yields CSARKDAMNTEAFF.

The CDR3, as DNA: TGCGCCAGCAGCTCCCGTCCCCGGGAGACCCAGTACTTC. Translating gives CASSSRPRETQYF. The J gene is TRBJ2-5, the V gene TRBV5-1; D call uncertain. This CDR3 has 13 amino acids. CDR1 is SGHRS, CDR2 YFSETQ, per germline. V shed 3 bases and J shed 5 bases, with 11 bases lying between them. Complete variable domain (other parts from reference TRBV5-1 and TRBJ2-5): KAGVTQTPRYLIKTRGQQVTLSCSPISGHRSVSWYQQTPGQGLQFLFEYFSETQRNKGNFPGRFSGRQFSNSRSEMNVSTLELGDSALYLCASSSRPRETQYFGPGTRLLVL.

The CDR3, as DNA: TGTGCTAGTGGTTTGGTCCCTGACTACACGCAGTATTTT. The encoded protein is CASGLVPDYTQYF. The chain uses TRBV12-5 and TRBJ2-3; possibly TRBD2 for D (5 bases). This CDR3 has 13 residues. The V end lost 0 bases, the J end lost 9 bases, and 10 bases lay between the germline ends. Germline values: CDR1 LGHNT, CDR2 FRNRAP.

A few counts support this clonotype. The chain joins TRBV28 to TRBJ2-7, with TRBD2 identical over 12 bases. Trimming removed 3 bases from V and 2 bases from J; junction bases left unmatched: 8. CDR1 and CDR2 from the germline V gene are MDHEN and SYDVKM. The CDR3 has 17 amino acids. CDR3 bases: TGTGCCAGCAGTTTGACAGCAACTAGCGGGGGGACCTACGAGCAGTACTTC. Its protein is CASSLTATSGGTYEQYF. Filled out from reference TRBV28 and TRBJ2-7, the complete variable domain reads DVKVTQSSRYLVKRTGEKVFLECVQDMDHENMFWYRQDPGLGLRLIYFSYDVKMKEKGDIPEGYSVSREKKERFSLILESASTNQTSMYLCASSLTATSGGTYEQYFGPGTRLTVT.

This clonotype was counted only a few times. CDR3 bases: TGCAGCGTTGAAGATGGGGCAAACTATGGCTACACCTTC. Its protein product is CSVEDGANYGYTF. The chain is built from TRBV29-1 and TRBJ1-2; D is possibly TRBD1 (5 bases). CDR3 length: 13 amino acids. V lost 0 bases, J lost 2 bases, and 7 bases lay in between. Germline loops: CDR1 SQVTM, CDR2 ANQGSEA.

This clonotype occurred a few times. The CDR3 bases are TGTGCCAGCAGCCTTGTCTCAGGGGGAGCAGATACGCAGTATTTT. This codes for CASSLVSGGADTQYF. The chain links TRBV7-9 to TRBJ2-3; the match to TRBD1 covers 7 bases. With V trimmed by 5 bases and J by 4 bases, 9 bases remained unmatched. The CDR3 has 15 residues. The germline V gene has CDR1 SEHNR and CDR2 FQNEAQ (reference sequence).